These T cell receptor beta chains were read from a single sample in a study of PD-1 blockade in classical Hodgkin lymphoma. Generated by immunoSEQ multiplex PCR, the TCRdb table keeps only in-frame clones and is missing some. The sample records roughly 16,000 clones, about 80% being singletons. The starting material was peripheral blood mononuclear cells (PBMCs), obtained before the second cycle of nivolumab. These receptors came from a human donor with classical Hodgkin lymphoma. Each CDR3 is given with its conserved first and last residue. The D gene is left open where the match is weak. For some rows the clone size is stated as once, few or many, or as a class when expanded; others skip it.

>-|TRBJ2-2|TRBV5-1|16|-
TGCGCCAGCAGCTTGGGCTGGACAGATATCACCGGGGAGCTGTTTTTT
CASSLGWTDITGELFF
>-|TRBJ2-7|TRBV14|13|TRBD1
TGTGCCAGCAGCCAATCTCCAGGGGGCAAGCAGTACTTC
CASSQSPGGKQYF
>-|TRBJ1-2|TRBV28|11|-
TGTGCCGGCGGGGGGGTAGAGGGCTACACCTTC
CAGGGVEGYTF
>-|TRBJ2-7|TRBV18|16|TRBD2
TGTGCCAGCTCACCCCCCGGGACTAGCGGAACCTACGAGCAGTACTTC
CASSPPGTSGTYEQYF
>-|TRBJ1-5|TRBV19|13|-
TGTGCCAGTAGTATAGGGGGGGGTCAGCCCCAGCATTTT
CASSIGGGQPQHF
>-|TRBJ1-6|TRBV2|14|-
TGTGCCAGCAGCACAGGGCGCGTAAATTCACCCCTCCACTTT
CASSTGRVNSPLHF
>-|TRBJ2-5|TRBV5-4|15|-
TGTGCCAGCAGCTTTAGAGGGGCTAACCAAGAGACCCAGTACTTC
CASSFRGANQETQYF
>once|TRBJ1-4|TRBV5-1|15|TRBD1
TGCGCCAGCAGCTTATACGGGACAGGGAGAGAAAAACTGTTTTTT
CASSLYGTGREKLFF
>-|TRBJ1-1|TRBV18|14|-
TGTGCCAGCTCACCCAGTACACCCGGGACTGAAGCTTTCTTT
CASSPSTPGTEAFF
>-|TRBJ1-3|TRBV5-4|14|-
TGTGCCAGCAGCTTAGAAGGCAATAGAAACACCATATATTTT
CASSLEGNRNTIYF
>-|TRBJ1-1|TRBV21-1|15|-
TGTGCCAGCAGCATCTCAGGGACAGCTCCTACTGAAGCTTTCTTT
CASSISGTAPTEAFF
>-|TRBJ2-1|TRBV7-9|15|-
TGTGCCAGCAGACCCGAGGGGGATTACCACAATGAGCAGTTCTTC
CASRPEGDYHNEQFF
>-|TRBJ2-5|TRBV4-2|13|-
TGTGCCAGCAGCCATGCGAGGGGGGAGACCCAGTACTTC
CASSHARGETQYF
>-|TRBJ1-5|TRBV7-2|15|TRBD1
TGTGCCAGCAGCTTTGCAGGGGGTAGCAATCAGCCCCAGCATTTT
CASSFAGGSNQPQHF
>-|TRBJ2-3|TRBV19|14|TRBD1
TGTGCCAGTAGTGGGGGGACAGGGGCAGATACGCAGTATTTT
CASSGGTGADTQYF
>-|TRBJ2-2|TRBV6-6|16|TRBD1
TGTGCCAGCAGTTACGACGGACAGGGGGCCGCCGGGGAGCTGTTTTTT
CASSYDGQGAAGELFF
>-|TRBJ2-5|TRBV21-1|16|-
TGTGCCAGCAGCTCCCCCCAGGGGTCTCCAAGGGAGACCCAGTACTTC
CASSSPQGSPRETQYF
>-|TRBJ2-4|TRBV11-2|15|TRBD1
TGTGCCAGCAGCCTTGTGGGGGACAGCAAAAACATTCAGTACTTC
CASSLVGDSKNIQYF
>-|TRBJ2-7|TRBV7-8|16|TRBD1
TGTGCCAGCAGCATACTGATGGGACAGGGTGGATACGAGCAGTACTTC
CASSILMGQGGYEQYF
>medium-sized|TRBJ2-2|TRBV7-6|19|-
TGTGCCAGCAGCTTAGCGCTTCCCGGCCCGTCGGGGGACACCGGGGAGCTGTTTTTT
CASSLALPGPSGDTGELFF
>-|TRBJ1-4|TRBV7-9|15|-
TGTGCCAGCAGCTTAATGGGAGCAACTAATGAAAAACTGTTTTTT
CASSLMGATNEKLFF
>-|TRBJ2-3|TRBV7-2|16|TRBD2
TGTGCCAGCAGCCAGACACACCTAGCGGGGGAAAATACGCAGTATTTT
CASSQTHLAGENTQYF
>few|TRBJ1-2|TRBV13|15|-
TGTGCCAGCAGCTTACGGCAGGGAAGGGGCTATGGCTACACCTTC
CASSLRQGRGYGYTF
>-|TRBJ1-3|TRBV5-1|16|-
TGCGCCAGCAGCTTGGCCGGTTGGGACTCTGGAAACACCATATATTTT
CASSLAGWDSGNTIYF
>-|TRBJ1-3|TRBV6-5|14|-
TGTGCCAGCAGTTACTCAATGAAAGGAAACACCATATATTTT
CASSYSMKGNTIYF
>-|TRBJ2-1|TRBV11-2|15|-
TGTGCCAGCAGCTCCTGGGGCCTGAGCGGGAATGAGCAGTTCTTC
CASSSWGLSGNEQFF
>-|TRBJ2-6|TRBV28|15|-
TGTGCCAGCAGTTTCACCCCCTCTGGGGCCAACGTCCTGACTTTC
CASSFTPSGANVLTF
>-|TRBJ2-7|TRBV4-2|15|TRBD2
TGTGCCAGCAGCCAAGATGAGACTTCTAGCGGCGAGCAGTACTTC
CASSQDETSSGEQYF
>-|TRBJ2-7|TRBV10-2|14|-
TGCGCCAGCAGTGAGTCGACGGAGGGCCACGAGCAGTACTTC
CASSESTEGHEQYF
>few|TRBJ1-2|TRBV7-2|14|-
TGTGCCAGCAGCGCTCAGGGGTCCGGCTATGGCTACACCTTC
CASSAQGSGYGYTF
>-|TRBJ2-3|TRBV28|16|TRBD2
TGTGCCAGCAGTTTATTGGCGGGGGGGCGGGCAGATACGCAGTATTTT
CASSLLAGGRADTQYF
>-|TRBJ2-3|TRBV7-2|15|-
TGTGCCAGCAGCTTAAAGCCCCACCACACAGATACGCAGTATTTT
CASSLKPHHTDTQYF
>once|TRBJ1-3|TRBV7-6|14|-
TGTGCCAGCAGCTTAGAGCGCGACTCCTACACCATATATTTT
CASSLERDSYTIYF
>-|TRBJ2-5|TRBV12-5|14|-
TGTGCTAGTGGTTGGCCGGGAGCTCAAGAGACCCAGTACTTC
CASGWPGAQETQYF
>-|TRBJ2-7|TRBV29-1|14|-
TGCAGCGCTGGAACGGGAGTACTCTCCTACGAGCAGTACTTC
CSAGTGVLSYEQYF
>-|TRBJ2-7|TRBV9|14|-
TGTGCCAGCAGTCGTAGAGGGCAAACCTACGAGCAGTACTTC
CASSRRGQTYEQYF
>-|TRBJ2-4|TRBV4-2|18|TRBD2
TGTGCCAGCAGCCAAGAGGGACTAGCGGGGGCCTACAAAAACATTCAGTACTTC
CASSQEGLAGAYKNIQYF